A selection of T cell receptor beta chains follows, all from one sample in a study of shared clonotypes between healthy human individuals. Sequencing was performed with immunoSEQ multiplex PCR; in TCRdb, only in-frame clones are kept and a portion is missing. This table has about 1.1 million clones, about 80% appearing once. Sequenced: memory CD4+ T cells from PBMCs. These receptors originate from a man younger than 35 in good health. Some clones in this sample may be carry-over from other donors' samples. Each CDR3 is given with its conserved first and last residue.

V gene	J gene	CDR3 protein
TRBV6-5	TRBJ2-3	CATQEDSTDTQYF
TRBV21-1	TRBJ2-3	CASSKGISDRGTDTQYF
TRBV2	TRBJ2-5	CASKSVQETQYF
TRBV5-1	TRBJ1-3	CASSLDPGRDSGNTIYF
TRBV29-1	TRBJ2-7	CSVETSGSHEQYF
TRBV2	TRBJ2-7	CASQTLQGSYEQYF
TRBV2	TRBJ2-1	CASSGDGGSFWDEQFF
TRBV7-3	TRBJ2-3	CASSSTSGRGDTQYF
TRBV21-1	TRBJ2-2	CASSLRQGTTGELFF
TRBV19	TRBJ2-1	CASKEGRGAYNEQFF
TRBV7-9	TRBJ2-1	CASSPASGRVGNEQFF
TRBV18	TRBJ1-4	CASAWQGTGEKLFF
TRBV5-5	TRBJ1-4	CASSFAGEKLFF
TRBV6-5	TRBJ2-2	CASRIRLAGTGELFF
TRBV2	TRBJ2-3	CASGRTGLAGVGTQYF
TRBV6-5	TRBJ2-3	CASSLRLAVTDTQYF
TRBV18	TRBJ1-1	CASSPRTGEGTEAFF
TRBV27	TRBJ2-7	CASSFQGGSSYEQYF
TRBV7-2	TRBJ1-2	CASSLAEGQDRGLSNYGYTF
TRBV28	TRBJ1-1	CASRAPQNYEAFF
TRBV28	TRBJ2-7	CASSPNLLSSYEQYF
TRBV19	TRBJ2-1	CASSIEGLAGGGEQFF
TRBV27	TRBJ2-1	CASSLDRGKYNEQFF
TRBV28	TRBJ2-5	CASRSGGVGETQYF
TRBV29-1	TRBJ2-1	CSAGQARGQFF
TRBV5-1	TRBJ2-1	CASSPLAGAVNEQFF
TRBV7-2	TRBJ2-5	CASSLVPGPGETQYF
TRBV5-1	TRBJ2-5	CASSSQTTGEETQYF
TRBV6-5	TRBJ2-7	CASSPPGQGSYEQYF
TRBV9	TRBJ2-1	CASSVGTPSYNEQFF
TRBV11-2	TRBJ2-5	CASSTPLAGDETQYF
TRBV6-4	TRBJ1-5	CASNRDQPQHF
TRBV28	TRBJ1-4	CASSLPRGGGKLFF
TRBV30	TRBJ1-1	CAWSRQAEAFF
TRBV5-1	TRBJ1-5	CASSLGDGAGQPQHF
TRBV2	TRBJ2-1	CASKRGGGAGNEQFF
TRBV9	TRBJ1-3	CASSVDGGGHRNTIYF
TRBV29-1	TRBJ1-1	CSVQQGQGTEAFF
TRBV23-1	TRBJ1-1	CASSQRAGGCCTEAFF
TRBV5-4	TRBJ1-1	CASSPARGWDTEAFF
TRBV4-1	TRBJ2-2	CASSPTYRGMNTGELFF
TRBV30	TRBJ1-1	CAWSVGTVGAFF
TRBV29-1	TRBJ2-2	CSVRGRTDTGELSF
TRBV29-1	TRBJ2-7	CSVAGLAGYEQYF
TRBV11-2	TRBJ1-1	CASRPQGEGTEAFF